This passage covers 26 T cell receptor beta chains from one sample sequenced in a study of CD8 T cells in Susac syndrome. The RNA input was about 0.5 to 1 ug, and it was reverse transcribed with random hexamers. MiXCR, run by TCRdb on the immunoSEQ multiplex PCR reads, gives a single entry per CDR3 protein. This table has more than 110,000 distinct CDR3 sequences, approximately 95% appearing once. The material sequenced was CD4+ T cells from PBMCs. The receptors come from a human donor with Susac syndrome.

The V gene is TRBV29-1, the J gene TRBJ2-1; the D gene could be TRBD1 or TRBD2 (6 bases each). CDR3 length: 11 amino acids. The V end was cut by 7 bases, the J end by 5 bases, with 9 bases between. Germline V gene lookup returns CDR1 SQVTM and CDR2 ANQGSEA. The CDR3 loop reads CSGRGNNEQFF. The DNA of the CDR3 is TGCAGCGGGAGGGGGAACAATGAGCAGTTCTTC.

This clonotype appeared a few times. This sequence joins TRBV9 and TRBJ2-7, with TRBD1 matching over 9 bases. CDR1 is SGDLS, CDR2 YYNGEE, per germline. V dropped 2 bases and J dropped 3; count of bases not matched to a gene: 3. The CDR3 is 14 amino acids. CDR3 sequence (DNA): TGTGCCAGCAGCGTCGGACAGGGGAACTACGAGCAGTACTTC. Its translation is CASSVGQGNYEQYF.

CDR3 loop: CSTGGVFGNTEAFF. The CDR3 region has the DNA TGCAGCACTGGAGGGGTATTCGGGAACACTGAAGCTTTCTTT. The V call is TRBV29-1, the J call TRBJ1-1; D may be TRBD1 (5 bases). CDR1 is SQVTM and CDR2 is ANQGSEA in the germline V gene. CDR3 length: 14 residues. V was shortened by 8 bases and J by 1 base, with 17 bases between the two germline ends.

The V gene is TRBV21-1, the J gene TRBJ1-5; the table's D call, TRBD1, was not checked against the DNA. TRBV21-1 has pseudogene status. This CDR3 has 13 residues. CDR3 sequence reads: CASSNPSSSPQHF. The CDR3 DNA reads as TGTGCCAGCAGCAACCCCTCGAGTTCGCCCCAGCATTTT.

For the CDR3, the DNA is TGTGCCAGCAGCTCATGGGGACAGCAGACGCACACAGATACGCAGTATTTT. Its protein product is CASSSWGQQTHTDTQYF. The chain couples TRBV7-3 to TRBJ2-3; 7 bases map to TRBD1. The CDR3 contains 17 residues. CDR1 is SGHTA and CDR2 is FQGTGA in the germline V gene. The trim removed 4 bases at V and 2 bases at J, leaving 12 bases unmatched.

The chain combines TRBV15 with TRBJ2-3, with D uncertain. The CDR3 totals 13 residues. Deletions cut 0 bases from V and 7 bases from J, with 8 bases between. In germline, CDR1 is LNHNV, CDR2 YYDKDF (reference sequence). In DNA form, the CDR3 reads TGTGCCACCAGCAGAGAGGACGCGCATACGCAGTATTTT. Amino acids: CATSREDAHTQYF.

The J gene is TRBJ2-1, the V gene TRBV29-1; 7 bases fit TRBD1. The CDR3 spans 13 residues. Germline values: CDR1 SQVTM, CDR2 ANQGSEA. The V and J ends lost 7 bases and 6 bases, in that order; junction bases with no gene match: 9. The CDR3 coding sequence is TGCAGCGGAGTGCGACAGGGCGGCAATGAGCAGTTCTTC. It encodes CSGVRQGGNEQFF.

This chain joins TRBV29-1 and TRBJ2-7; TRBD2 is a possible D gene (6 bases). V lost 7 bases and J lost 0, with 19 bases in between. Germline CDR1 SQVTM, CDR2 ANQGSEA. This CDR3 contains 15 residues. The CDR3 nucleotides are TGCAGCGCCCGGAGGGGTATGGACAACTCCTACGAGCAGTACTTC. Encoded protein: CSARRGMDNSYEQYF.

This clonotype was counted once. This chain uses TRBV9 with TRBJ1-6; D possibly corresponds to TRBD1 (6 bases). This CDR3 comprises 14 residues. Trimming removed 4 bases from V and 6 bases from J, with 11 bases in between. CDR1 is SGDLS, CDR2 YYNGEE, per germline. This chain's CDR3 is CASSQGYSNSPLHF. In DNA, the CDR3 is TGTGCCAGCAGCCAGGGGTACAGTAATTCACCCCTCCACTTT. The variable domain in full, completed from reference TRBV9 and TRBJ1-6, reads DSGVTQTPKHLITATGQRVTLRCSPRSGDLSVYWYQQSLDQGLQFLIQYYNGEERAKGNILERFSAQQFPDLHSELNLSSLELGDSALYFCASSQGYSNSPLHFGNGTRLTVT.

The chain joins TRBV30 to TRBJ1-2, with D possibly being TRBD1 (6 bases). The germline V and J ends were trimmed by 0 bases and 7 bases, with 9 bases remaining between them. The germline gives CDR1 GTSNPN, CDR2 SVGIG (reference sequence). The CDR3 has 12 amino acids. The CDR3 loop reads CAWSVQGGGYTF. CDR3 nucleotide sequence: TGTGCCTGGAGTGTACAGGGCGGTGGCTACACCTTC.

This chain connects TRBV12-3 or TRBV12-4 to TRBJ2-3; a possible D gene is TRBD2 (6 bases). V was trimmed by 8 bases and J by 7 bases, leaving 16 bases between them. The CDR3 contains 13 residues. CDR3 region: CASGDLIGNTQYF. The CDR3 DNA sequence: TGTGCCAGCGGGGACTTAATCGGTAATACGCAGTATTTT.

The chain links TRBV28 to TRBJ2-2, with D uncertain. The V end lost 6 bases, the J end lost 3 bases, and 8 bases lay between the germline ends. The CDR3 consists of 13 residues. Germline V gives CDR1 MDHEN, CDR2 SYDVKM. This CDR3 is CASSLTDTGELFF. DNA of the CDR3: TGTGCCAGCAGCCTTACGGACACCGGGGAGCTGTTTTTT.

CDR3 sequence (DNA): TGCGCCAGCAGCTTGGACGACTACGAGCAGTACTTC. Amino acid sequence: CASSLDDYEQYF. V usage is TRBV5-1 and J usage is TRBJ2-7; D gene ambiguous. Germline-derived CDR1 and CDR2 are SGHRS and YFSETQ. The CDR3 has 12 residues. V was clipped by 0 bases and J by 3 bases, with 4 bases between them.

The rearrangement joins TRBV25-1 to TRBJ2-3; D call uncertain. CDR1 and CDR2 from the germline V gene are MGHDK and SYGVNS. Trimming took 3 bases from V and 1 from J, leaving 20 bases between them. CDR3 size: 18 residues. CDR3 in DNA: TGTGCCAGCAGTGACCAGGACCTAGGGTACAAGGGCACAGATACGCAGTATTTT. Translation: CASSDQDLGYKGTDTQYF.

V is TRBV13 and J is TRBJ1-2; D unclear. Trimming took off 4 bases at V and 1 base at J, with 10 bases between the two ends. CDR3 length: 14 residues. CDR1 and CDR2 from the germline V gene are PRHDT and FYEKMQ (reference sequence). The CDR3 nucleotides read TGTGCCAGCAGCTCTCTCTTGAGTAACTATGGCTACACCTTC. Protein product: CASSSLLSNYGYTF.

The chain carries TRBV6-5 and TRBJ1-2, with D possibly being TRBD1 (6 bases). Trimming stripped 4 bases from V and 1 base from J, with 10 bases between. The CDR3 length is 14 residues. Germline V gene sequence: CDR1 MNHEY, CDR2 SVGAGI. CDR3 DNA: TGTGCCAGCAGTTCAGGGGCGAATAACTATGGCTACACCTTC. Residues: CASSSGANNYGYTF.

With regard to this clonotype: The junction and the germline gene differ at one end; a read error may be behind it. The chain joins TRBV30 to TRBJ2-5; 7 nucleotides line up with TRBD1. The germline gives CDR1 GTSNPN, CDR2 SVGIG (reference sequence). The length of the CDR3 is 17 residues. The CDR3 DNA is TGTACCTGGAGGTCAGGGACAGTACTCCGTATGCAAGAGACCCAGTACTTC. As protein: CTWRSGTVLRMQETQYF.

The chain carries TRBV30 and TRBJ1-1; D remains unclear. The CDR3 is 13 amino acids. Germline V gene lookup returns CDR1 GTSNPN and CDR2 SVGIG (reference sequence). The V and J ends lost 3 bases and 3 bases respectively, with 11 bases between them. The CDR3 region has the DNA TGTGCCTGGAGAAGTTTCTCGGACACTGAAGCTTTCTTT. Translated, it gives CAWRSFSDTEAFF.

Note on this clonotype: The junction departs from germline at one end; a sequencing error may be responsible. The V gene is TRBV2, the J gene TRBJ2-3; the D is unclear. The CDR3 runs to 14 residues. CDR1 is SNHLY and CDR2 is FYNNEI in the germline V gene. The CDR3 DNA is TGTGCCAGCAGTGAAACGTCCGGCACATATACGCAGTATTTT. Its protein is CASSETSGTYTQYF.

The genes are TRBV30 and TRBJ2-2; D is possibly TRBD2 (5 bases). Germline CDR1 reads GTSNPN; CDR2 reads SVGIG (reference sequence). Trimming took off 5 bases at V and 2 bases at J, with 15 bases between the two ends. CDR3 length: 15 residues. Here the CDR3 DNA reads TGTGCCTGGGCCACGGGGTTCGCTAACACCGGGGAGCTGTTTTTT. This translates into CAWATGFANTGELFF. The entire variable domain, with the rest obtained from reference TRBV30 and TRBJ2-2, is as follows: SQTIHQWPATLVQPVGSPLSLECTVEGTSNPNLYWYRQAAGRGLQLLFYSVGIGQISSEVPQNLSASRPQDRQFILSSKKLLLSDSGFYLCAWATGFANTGELFFGEGSRLTVL.

The chain is built from TRBV12-3 or TRBV12-4 and TRBJ1-6; D is unclear. Deletions cut 6 bases from V and 7 bases from J, with 7 bases between. This CDR3 is 12 amino acids long. In DNA, the CDR3 is TGTGCCAGCAGACGGGCCAATTCACCCCTCCACTTT. Protein sequence: CASRRANSPLHF.

The chain couples TRBV24-1 to TRBJ2-5; D remains unclear. From germline, CDR1 is KGHDR and CDR2 SFDVKD. The CDR3 covers 12 residues. V dropped 5 bases and J dropped 3 bases, with 6 bases sitting between them. CDR3: CATSGHEETQYF. Here the CDR3 DNA reads TGTGCCACCAGTGGACACGAAGAGACCCAGTACTTC.

The chain joins TRBV4-1 to TRBJ1-5; D gene unclear. This CDR3 has 17 amino acids. Germline V gene sequence: CDR1 MGHRA, CDR2 YSYEKL. V lost 1 base and J lost 2, with 15 bases in between. The CDR3 nucleotides read TGCGCCAGCAGCCAAGGGGTGGCGGGCCGAGGCAATCAGCCCCAGCATTTT. It yields the protein CASSQGVAGRGNQPQHF.

V and J are TRBV6-5 and TRBJ2-1, with D possibly called TRBD1 or TRBD2 (6 bases each). CDR1 and CDR2 from the germline V gene are MNHEY and SVGAGI. V was pared by 9 bases and J by 9 bases, with 15 bases between. The CDR3 is made up of 12 amino acids. Here the CDR3 DNA reads TGTGCCAGTTGGAGGGGGGACACTGAGCAGTTCTTC. This sequence encodes CASWRGDTEQFF.

The chain joins TRBV30 to TRBJ1-2, with 7 bases lining up with TRBD1. The CDR3 is 13 residues long. The V segment lost 1 base and the J segment 4 bases; nucleotides outside the gene matches: 3. CDR1 and CDR2 from the germline V gene are GTSNPN and SVGIG (reference sequence). This CDR3 is CAWSGQGPYGYTF. The CDR3 coding sequence is TGTGCCTGGAGTGGACAGGGCCCCTATGGCTACACCTTC.

The chain couples TRBV20-1 to TRBJ1-2, with D perhaps TRBD1 (6 bases). Germline loops: CDR1 DFQATT, CDR2 SNEGSKA (reference sequence). The CDR3 is 15 residues long. V lost 0 bases and J 5 bases, leaving 16 bases between the germline ends. The CDR3 here is CSARELQGHPYGYTF. CDR3 nucleotide sequence: TGCAGTGCTAGAGAACTACAGGGCCACCCTTATGGCTACACCTTC.